Below are 24 T cell receptor beta chains sequenced from a single sample in a study of breast tumors, draining lymph nodes, adjacent tissues. In TCRdb, the multiplex PCR reads were re-called with MiXCR into one record per CDR3 protein. The sample holds over 35,000 distinct CDR3 sequences, just over 35% seen once. Sample: breast tumor tissue. The receptors were sampled from a female donor with breast cancer. Some clones in this sample may be carry-over from other donors' samples.

V usage is TRBV5-8 and J usage is TRBJ1-1; TRBD1 aligns across 7 bases. CDR3 size: 16 residues. J gave up 1 base and V 4 bases, and 10 bases lay outside the gene matches. The germline gives CDR1 SGHTS, CDR2 YDEGEE. CDR3 nucleotides: TGTGCCAGCAGCAATTACGGACAGGCCGAGAACACTGAAGCTTTCTTT. It specifies CASSNYGQAENTEAFF.

As for this clonotype: This clone may be a read error of a much larger clone one base away. Lacking the conserved final phenylalanine or tryptophan, this CDR3 likely reflects a read error. The chain is built from TRBV30 and TRBJ2-5; possible D gene TRBD1, 6 bases. CDR3 length equals 15 residues. V lost 0 bases, J lost 5 bases, and 16 bases lay in between. Germline V gives CDR1 GTSNPN, CDR2 SVGIG (reference sequence). Here the CDR3 reads CAWSVPQGLGETQYV. DNA of the CDR3: TGTGCCTGGAGTGTACCCCAGGGGTTGGGGGAGACCCAGTACGTC.

This clonotype was found many times. This rearrangement joins TRBV5-4 to TRBJ2-7; D possibly corresponds to TRBD1 (6 bases). The CDR3 has 14 amino acids. Germline values: CDR1 SGHNT, CDR2 YYREEE (reference sequence). V gave up 0 bases and J gave up 5 bases, with 12 bases separating them. In DNA form, the CDR3 reads TGTGCCAGCAGCTTGGATCCCAGGGGAGACGAGCAGTACTTC. Its translation: CASSLDPRGDEQYF.

This clonotype showed up many times. This chain connects TRBV5-5 to TRBJ2-7; no clear D gene. V lost 3 bases and J 0 bases, leaving 10 bases between the germline ends. CDR1 is SGHKS and CDR2 is YYEKEE in the germline V gene (reference sequence). This CDR3 region has 14 residues. In DNA form, the CDR3 reads TGTGCCAGCAGCTCTACGACGAGCTCCTACGAGCAGTACTTC. Translating it yields CASSSTTSSYEQYF.

Many counts were recorded for this clonotype. This rearrangement joins TRBV6-6 to TRBJ2-1, with D possibly TRBD1 on 6 matching bases. This CDR3 comprises 15 residues. V was clipped by 4 bases and J by 0 bases, with 10 bases between them. Germline V gene lookup returns CDR1 MNHNY and CDR2 SVGAGI (reference sequence). CDR3 bases: TGTGCCAGCAGTTTAGGGGACACCTCCTACAATGAGCAGTTCTTC. Its translation: CASSLGDTSYNEQFF.

This clonotype was counted ten times or more. This chain joins TRBV9 and TRBJ2-3; TRBD1 matches at 10 bases. The germline V gene encodes CDR1 SGDLS and CDR2 YYNGEE. With V trimmed by 4 bases and J by 2 bases, 13 bases remained unmatched. CDR3 size: 18 residues. CDR3 protein: CASSHMTGQGTVTDTQYF. CDR3 nucleotides: TGTGCCAGCAGCCATATGACGGGACAGGGGACTGTCACAGATACGCAGTATTTT.

At least ten counts were recorded for this clonotype. The rearrangement links TRBV5-4 to TRBJ1-2, with D possibly matching TRBD1 (6 bases). Deletions cut 5 bases from V and 5 bases from J, with 22 bases between. Germline CDR1 reads SGHNT; CDR2 reads YYREEE (reference sequence). The CDR3 is 16 amino acids. The CDR3: CASSYSRTAKGYGYTF. CDR3 DNA sequence: TGTGCCAGCAGTTACTCACGGACAGCCAAGGGGTATGGCTACACCTTC.

In the case of this clonotype: This may be a read error: a much more frequent sequence differs by one nucleotide. The rearrangement uses TRBV5-1 and TRBJ1-2; 7 bases are a match to TRBD1. Germline CDR1 SGHRS, CDR2 YFSETQ. The CDR3 runs 12 residues. CDR3 DNA sequence: TGCGCCGGCAGCCAGGGGGACTATGGCTACACCTTC. Protein: CAGSQGDYGYTF.

This sequence joins TRBV7-2 and TRBJ2-5; D is unclear. The V gene's germline CDR1 is SGHTA and CDR2 FQGNSA. Trimming removed 5 bases at V and 5 bases at J, with 15 bases between. The CDR3 runs to 14 residues. CDR3 coding DNA: TGTGCCAGCAGCCCCGCCGGGCTCGGGGAGACCCAGTACTTC. Its protein is CASSPAGLGETQYF.

This rearrangement joins TRBV10-1 to TRBJ2-5, with 15 positions matching TRBD2. Germline V gene data show CDR1 as WNHNN and CDR2 as SYGVQD (reference sequence). The V segment lost 2 bases and the J segment 4 bases; nucleotides outside the gene matches: 5. CDR3 size: 17 residues. The CDR3 spells CASSEPPGLAGGETQYF. For the CDR3, the DNA is TGCGCCAGCAGTGAGCCCCCGGGACTAGCGGGAGGAGAGACCCAGTACTTC.

The CDR3 sequence is CSVWDPKSEQYF. Here the CDR3 DNA reads TGCAGCGTTTGGGACCCTAAGAGCGAGCAGTACTTC. The gene calls are TRBV29-1 and TRBJ2-7; D tentatively fits TRBD1 or TRBD2 (5 bases each). The V and J ends lost 5 bases and 6 bases respectively, with 14 bases between them. This CDR3 is built from 12 residues. From germline, CDR1 is SQVTM and CDR2 ANQGSEA.

Worth noting for this clonotype: At one end, the junction sequence differs from germline, possibly due to a read error. The V and J genes are TRBV11-2 and TRBJ2-6; D perhaps matches TRBD1 (6 bases). Germline V gives CDR1 SGHAT, CDR2 FQNNGV. This CDR3 has 20 amino acids. In DNA, the CDR3 is TGTGCCAGTAGCTTAGTAGGCAGGGGCAGGATCTCTTTTGGGGCCAACGTCCTGACTTTC. It is translated as CASSLVGRGRISFGANVLTF.

V and J are TRBV27 and TRBJ2-7; D remains ambiguous. The CDR3 sequence is 15 residues long. Per germline, CDR1 MNHEY and CDR2 SMNVEV (reference sequence). The V gene lost 6 bases and the J gene lost 2 bases, with 17 bases spanning the gap. The CDR3 nucleotides are TGTGCCAGCAGCCGCGGACCACCCAGCGCCTACGAGCAGTACTTC. It codes for CASSRGPPSAYEQYF.

The CDR3 loop reads CASSFRRDSYEQYF. The CDR3 DNA reads as TGTGCCAGCAGTTTCCGGCGGGATTCCTACGAGCAGTACTTC. The V gene is TRBV28, the J gene TRBJ2-7; possible D gene TRBD2, 6 bases. Germline-derived CDR1 and CDR2 are MDHEN and SYDVKM. With 3 bases removed from V and 1 base from J, the gap between germline ends came to 10 bases. The CDR3 sequence is 14 residues long. Full variable domain (rest looked up from reference TRBV28 and TRBJ2-7): DVKVTQSSRYLVKRTGEKVFLECVQDMDHENMFWYRQDPGLGLRLIYFSYDVKMKEKGDIPEGYSVSREKKERFSLILESASTNQTSMYLCASSFRRDSYEQYFGPGTRLTVT.

Regarding this clonotype: Being one base from a much bigger clone, this may be a read error. Since no conserved phenylalanine or tryptophan closes the CDR3, a read error is the likely cause. This sequence joins TRBV3-1 and TRBJ2-7; 7 bases are a match to TRBD2. Germline V gene lookup returns CDR1 LGHDT and CDR2 YNNKEL (reference sequence). This CDR3 is 13 amino acids long. The V gene end was trimmed by 4 bases and the J gene end by 4 bases; junction bases not matched to a gene: 4. The chain's CDR3 is CASSLRLAYEQYI. The DNA for the CDR3 is TGTGCCAGCAGCCTGAGACTAGCATACGAGCAGTACATC.

This clonotype showed up just a few times. V is TRBV28 and J is TRBJ2-1; tentatively, D is TRBD2 (6 bases). The CDR3 length is 15 residues. V lost 1 base to trimming and J lost 5 bases, with 12 bases between them. Germline V gives CDR1 MDHEN, CDR2 SYDVKM. The CDR3 DNA is TGTGCCAGCAGTTTATCGCGGGGTGTAGACAATGAGCAGTTCTTC. Translation gives CASSLSRGVDNEQFF.

The sample holds many counts of this clonotype. V is TRBV20-1 and J is TRBJ2-1, with 10 nucleotides matching TRBD2. V shed 4 bases and J 7 bases; nucleotides not matched to a gene: 4. CDR1 DFQATT and CDR2 SNEGSKA come from the germline V gene (reference sequence). This CDR3 is 13 amino acids long. This chain's CDR3 is CSAISLAGNEQFF. The DNA of the CDR3 is TGCAGTGCTATTTCACTAGCGGGAAATGAGCAGTTCTTC.

This clonotype has a handful of counts. V gene TRBV2 combines with J gene TRBJ2-7; no definite D call. The length of the CDR3 is 12 residues. Germline CDR1 and CDR2: SNHLY and FYNNEI. V gave up 3 bases and J gave up 4 bases, with 7 bases separating them. The CDR3 DNA is TGTGCCAGCAGTGAGAGGTCGTACGAGCAGTACTTC. Translated, it gives CASSERSYEQYF.

This clonotype was observed at least ten times. This chain uses TRBV10-3 with TRBJ2-3; 7 bases fit TRBD2. Trimming took 6 bases from V and 6 from J; bases not matched to a gene: 9. CDR3 length equals 14 residues. Germline lookup yields CDR1 ENHRY and CDR2 SYGVKD. The chain's CDR3 is CAIRDGRPPDTQYF. The CDR3 nucleotides read TGTGCCATCAGGGACGGGAGGCCACCGGATACGCAGTATTTT.

Turning to this clonotype: The missing conserved phenylalanine or tryptophan at the end of this CDR3 makes a read error likely. The chain uses TRBV6-5 and TRBJ1-1; 8 nucleotides align to TRBD1. CDR1 is MNHEY and CDR2 is SVGAGI in the germline V gene. There are 14 residues in the CDR3. The V gene end was trimmed by 6 bases and the J gene end by 5 bases; junction bases not matched to a gene: 8. For the CDR3, the DNA is TGTGCCAGCAGCCCCAGGGGGCGCGAGACTGAAGCTTTCTCT. Protein: CASSPRGRETEAFS.

This clonotype was seen ten or more times. This chain uses TRBV6-1 with TRBJ2-3; TRBD2 aligns across 8 bases. V was pared by 6 bases and J by 4 bases, with 9 bases of the junction left unmatched. The CDR3 spans 15 residues. CDR1 is MNHNS and CDR2 is SASEGT in the germline V gene. The CDR3 sequence is CASRLSGSMADTQYF. The CDR3 DNA reads as TGTGCCAGCAGATTGAGCGGGAGTATGGCAGATACGCAGTATTTT.

Regarding this clonotype: Given the absence of the conserved phenylalanine or tryptophan at the CDR3 end, a read error is likely. The chain employs TRBV24-1 and TRBJ2-7; D unresolved. The CDR3 totals 14 residues. Trimming pared 2 bases from V and 0 bases from J, leaving 7 bases between. The V gene's germline CDR1 is KGHDR and CDR2 SFDVKD. CDR3 sequence reads: CATSDSGFSYEQYS. The CDR3 nucleotides are TGTGCCACCAGTGATTCCGGTTTCTCCTACGAGCAGTACTCC.

The chain has TRBV27 and TRBJ2-3, with 7 bases lining up with TRBD2. This CDR3 has 15 residues. The germline CDR1 and CDR2 sequences are MNHEY and SMNVEV (reference sequence). V lost 4 bases and J lost 7; bases outside the gene matches: 11. CDR3: CASSYAGVDWNTQYF. CDR3 bases: TGTGCCAGCAGTTACGCGGGAGTCGATTGGAATACGCAGTATTTT.

The genes are TRBV6-1 and TRBJ2-1; 8 bases map to TRBD2. Germline loops: CDR1 MNHNS, CDR2 SASEGT. Unmatched junction bases numbered 6, after V lost 1 base and J lost 1 base. The CDR3 is 17 amino acids. The CDR3 region is CASSEGGSGKSYNEQFF. In DNA, the CDR3 is TGTGCCAGCAGTGAAGGGGGTAGCGGGAAATCCTACAATGAGCAGTTCTTC.